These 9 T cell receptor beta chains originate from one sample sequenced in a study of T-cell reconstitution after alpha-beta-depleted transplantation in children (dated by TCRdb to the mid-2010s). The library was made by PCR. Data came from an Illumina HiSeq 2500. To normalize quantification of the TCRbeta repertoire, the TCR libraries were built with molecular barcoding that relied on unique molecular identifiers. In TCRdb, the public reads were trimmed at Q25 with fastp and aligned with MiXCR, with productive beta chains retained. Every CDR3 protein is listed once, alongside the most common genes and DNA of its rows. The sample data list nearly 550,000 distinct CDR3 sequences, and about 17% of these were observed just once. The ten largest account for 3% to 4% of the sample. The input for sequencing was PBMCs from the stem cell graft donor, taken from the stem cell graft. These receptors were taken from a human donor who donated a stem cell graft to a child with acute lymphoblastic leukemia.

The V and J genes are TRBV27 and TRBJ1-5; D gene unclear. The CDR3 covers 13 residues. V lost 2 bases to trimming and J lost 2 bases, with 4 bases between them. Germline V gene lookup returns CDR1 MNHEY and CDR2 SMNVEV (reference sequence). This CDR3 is CASSLIGNQPQHF. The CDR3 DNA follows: TGTGCCAGCAGTTTAATAGGCAATCAGCCCCAGCATTTT.

CDR3 DNA sequence: TGCGCCAGCAGCCAGACCCAGGGGCCGAACACTGAAGCTTTCTTT. Protein product: CASSQTQGPNTEAFF. The V and J genes are TRBV4-1 and TRBJ1-1; D may be TRBD1 (6 bases). The germline CDR1 and CDR2 sequences are MGHRA and YSYEKL. The CDR3 totals 15 residues. Trimming removed 3 bases at V and 1 base at J, with 12 bases between.

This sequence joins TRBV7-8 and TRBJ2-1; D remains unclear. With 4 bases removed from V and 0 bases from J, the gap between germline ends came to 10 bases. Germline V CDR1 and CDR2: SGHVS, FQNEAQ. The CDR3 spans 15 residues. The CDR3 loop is CASSSSAYSYNEQFF. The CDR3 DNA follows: TGTGCCAGCAGCTCCTCGGCCTACTCCTACAATGAGCAGTTCTTC.

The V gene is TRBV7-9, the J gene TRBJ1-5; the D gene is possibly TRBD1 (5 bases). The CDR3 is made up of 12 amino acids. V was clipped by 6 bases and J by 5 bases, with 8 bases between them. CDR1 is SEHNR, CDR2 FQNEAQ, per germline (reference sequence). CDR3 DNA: TGTGCCAGCAGAGCGGGGGATCAGCCCCAGCATTTT. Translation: CASRAGDQPQHF.

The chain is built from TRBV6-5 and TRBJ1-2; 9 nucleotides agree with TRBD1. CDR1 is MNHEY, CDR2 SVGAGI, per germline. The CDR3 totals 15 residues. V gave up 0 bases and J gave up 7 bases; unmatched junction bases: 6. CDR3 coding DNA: TGTGCCAGCAGTTACTCTACAGGGGGCGCGGGTGGCTACACCTTC. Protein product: CASSYSTGGAGGYTF.

Written as DNA, the CDR3 is TGCAGTGCTAGAGGTGGCTACACCTTC. It translates to CSARGGYTF. The chain is built from TRBV20-1 and TRBJ1-2, with D unclear. Per the germline V gene, CDR1 is DFQATT and CDR2 is SNEGSKA (reference sequence). This CDR3 comprises 9 residues. V lost 1 base to trimming and J lost 7 bases, with 1 base between them.

Here the CDR3 DNA reads TGCAGCGTTGAGGGCGGGAGGCCCTACGAGCAGTACTTC. Its translation: CSVEGGRPYEQYF. The chain recombines TRBV29-1 with TRBJ2-7; 8 bases agree with TRBD2. V was clipped by 3 bases and J by 2 bases; unmatched bases: 3. This CDR3 spans 13 amino acids. From germline, CDR1 is SQVTM and CDR2 ANQGSEA.

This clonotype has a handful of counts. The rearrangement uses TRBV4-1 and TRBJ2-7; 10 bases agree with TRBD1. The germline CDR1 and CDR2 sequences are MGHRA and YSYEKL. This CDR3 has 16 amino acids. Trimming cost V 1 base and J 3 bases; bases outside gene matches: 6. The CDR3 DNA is TGCGCCAGCAGCCAAGGCCGGACAGGGGGAGACTACGAGCAGTACTTC. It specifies CASSQGRTGGDYEQYF.

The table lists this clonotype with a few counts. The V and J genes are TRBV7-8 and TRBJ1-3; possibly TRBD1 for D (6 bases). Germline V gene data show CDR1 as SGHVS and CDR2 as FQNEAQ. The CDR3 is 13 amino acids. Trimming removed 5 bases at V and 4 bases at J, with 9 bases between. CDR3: CASSKDRGNTIYF. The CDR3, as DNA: TGTGCCAGCAGCAAGGACAGAGGAAACACCATATATTTT.